Below are 7 T cell receptor beta chains sequenced from a single sample in a study of T cell changes during pregnancy in multiple sclerosis (dated by TCRdb to the late 2010s). Libraries were constructed by the immunoSEQ multiplex PCR assay. TCRdb holds this immuneACCESS table with in-frame rearrangements only. Some clones are missing; in checked studies, unresolved V genes explain under half, and the rest has no known cause. This sample has tens of thousands of clones in its table, and under 95% of those were observed once. The ten largest clones capture about 1.5% of the sample. The sequences come from peripheral blood, collected in the second trimester of pregnancy. These receptor sequences come from a female donor in good health, enrolled as a control in a pregnancy study.

The V and J genes are TRBV9 and TRBJ2-4, with D possibly matching TRBD2 (6 bases). Germline V gene sequence: CDR1 SGDLS, CDR2 YYNGEE. The CDR3 spans 16 residues. Trimming pared 4 bases from V and 0 bases from J, leaving 14 bases between. The CDR3 is CASSLGSQGAKNIQYF. The CDR3 DNA sequence: TGTGCCAGCAGCCTCGGGAGTCAGGGAGCCAAAAACATTCAGTACTTC.

The rearrangement links TRBV11-2 to TRBJ2-7; 11 nucleotides agree with TRBD1. The junction had 4 bases not matched to a gene; V was cut back by 1 base and J by 2 bases. The germline gives CDR1 SGHAT, CDR2 FQNNGV. The CDR3 loop spans 16 amino acids. This CDR3 reads CASSLGTGGVTYEQYF. The CDR3 DNA reads as TGTGCCAGCAGCTTAGGGACAGGGGGCGTCACCTACGAGCAGTACTTC.

The CDR3 sequence: CASSPFSSSYNEQFF. The CDR3 bases are TGTGCCAGCAGCCCGTTCTCTAGCTCCTACAATGAGCAGTTCTTC. V gene TRBV5-4 combines with J gene TRBJ2-1; D remains ambiguous. The germline CDR1 and CDR2 sequences are SGHNT and YYREEE (reference sequence). V was trimmed by 4 bases and J by 0 bases, leaving 11 bases between them. CDR3 length equals 15 residues.

This chain joins TRBV9 and TRBJ2-2; the D is unclear. V shed 3 bases and J shed 4 bases, with 10 bases lying between them. Germline V gene lookup returns CDR1 SGDLS and CDR2 YYNGEE. The CDR3 is 14 residues long. In nucleotides, the CDR3 is TGTGCCAGCAGCGAGACACTGACCACCGGGGAGCTGTTTTTT. Encoded protein: CASSETLTTGELFF.

The chain joins TRBV28 to TRBJ2-1; possibly TRBD2 for D (6 bases). Germline assignment: CDR1 MDHEN and CDR2 SYDVKM. Trimming shortened V by 6 bases and J by 15 bases, and 18 bases separated the two germline ends. The length of the CDR3 is 12 residues. CDR3 residues: CASSPGVAVWFF. The CDR3 DNA follows: TGTGCCAGCAGCCCCGGAGTAGCGGTTTGGTTCTTC.

V gene TRBV6-5 combines with J gene TRBJ2-1; 11 nucleotides align to TRBD2. Germline CDR1 MNHEY, CDR2 SVGAGI. Trimming took 2 bases from V and 8 from J; bases not matched to a gene: 5. The CDR3 sequence is 15 residues long. CDR3 in amino acids: CASSYVAGGSYEQFF. As DNA, the CDR3 is TGTGCCAGCAGTTACGTAGCGGGAGGGAGCTATGAGCAGTTCTTC.

This clone has just one count. V usage is TRBV11-2 and J usage is TRBJ2-3, with 11 bases matching TRBD2. The V segment lost 1 base and the J segment 0 bases; nucleotides outside the gene matches: 9. The CDR3 covers 19 residues. Germline V gene data show CDR1 as SGHAT and CDR2 as FQNNGV. CDR3 sequence reads: CASSLAMLTSGTSTDTQYF. DNA for the CDR3: TGTGCCAGCAGCTTAGCGATGTTGACTAGCGGGACTAGCACAGATACGCAGTATTTT.